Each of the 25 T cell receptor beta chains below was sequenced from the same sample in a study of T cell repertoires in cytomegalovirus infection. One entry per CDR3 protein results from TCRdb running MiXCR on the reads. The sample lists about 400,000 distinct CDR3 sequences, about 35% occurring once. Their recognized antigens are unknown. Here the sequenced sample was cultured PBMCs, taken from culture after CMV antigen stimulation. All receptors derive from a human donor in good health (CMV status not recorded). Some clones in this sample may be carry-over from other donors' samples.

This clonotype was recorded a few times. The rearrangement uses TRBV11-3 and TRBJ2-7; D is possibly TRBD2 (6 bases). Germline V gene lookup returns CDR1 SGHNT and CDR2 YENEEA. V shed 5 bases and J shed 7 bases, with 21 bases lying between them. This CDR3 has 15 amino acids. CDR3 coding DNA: TGTGCCAGCAGCCCTGGTGGGGGGTCCCACCGGGAGCAGTACGTC. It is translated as CASSPGGGSHREQYV.

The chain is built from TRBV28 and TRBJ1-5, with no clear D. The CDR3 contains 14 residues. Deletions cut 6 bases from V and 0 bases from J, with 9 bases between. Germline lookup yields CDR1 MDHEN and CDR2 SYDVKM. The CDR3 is CASREPYSNQPQHF. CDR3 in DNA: TGTGCCAGCAGGGAACCTTATAGCAATCAGCCCCAGCATTTT.

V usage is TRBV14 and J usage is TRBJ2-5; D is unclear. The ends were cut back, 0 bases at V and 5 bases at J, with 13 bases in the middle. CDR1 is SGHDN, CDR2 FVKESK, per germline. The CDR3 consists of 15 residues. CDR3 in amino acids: CASSQDIRRVETQYF. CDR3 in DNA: TGTGCCAGCAGCCAAGATATACGAAGGGTGGAGACCCAGTACTTC.

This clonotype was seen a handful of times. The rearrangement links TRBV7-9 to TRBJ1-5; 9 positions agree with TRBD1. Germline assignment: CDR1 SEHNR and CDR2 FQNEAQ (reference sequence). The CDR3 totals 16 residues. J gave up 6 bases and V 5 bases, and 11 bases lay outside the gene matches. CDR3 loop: CASSQTGTGRVQPQHF. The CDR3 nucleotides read TGTGCCAGCAGCCAAACCGGGACAGGGCGTGTTCAGCCCCAGCATTTT.

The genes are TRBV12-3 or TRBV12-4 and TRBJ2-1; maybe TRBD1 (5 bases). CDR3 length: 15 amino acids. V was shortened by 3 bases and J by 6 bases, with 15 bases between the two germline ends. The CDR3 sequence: CASSFLAGMGNEQFF. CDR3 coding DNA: TGTGCCAGCAGTTTTCTGGCAGGGATGGGCAATGAGCAGTTCTTC.

The CDR3 DNA reads as TGTGCCAGCAGTTACCAGTCAGCGCTATGGAATGAGCAGTTCTTC. This sequence encodes CASSYQSALWNEQFF. The chain joins TRBV6-5 to TRBJ2-1; D remains unclear. CDR1 is MNHEY and CDR2 is SVGAGI in the germline V gene. The V end was cut by 2 bases, the J end by 7 bases, with 15 bases between. The CDR3 covers 15 residues.

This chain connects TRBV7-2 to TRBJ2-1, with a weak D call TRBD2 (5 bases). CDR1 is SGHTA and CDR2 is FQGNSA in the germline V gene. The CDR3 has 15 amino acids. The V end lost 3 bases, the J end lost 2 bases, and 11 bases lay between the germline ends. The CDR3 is CASSLASNPYNEQFF. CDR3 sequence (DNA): TGTGCCAGCAGCTTGGCTAGCAACCCCTACAATGAGCAGTTCTTC.

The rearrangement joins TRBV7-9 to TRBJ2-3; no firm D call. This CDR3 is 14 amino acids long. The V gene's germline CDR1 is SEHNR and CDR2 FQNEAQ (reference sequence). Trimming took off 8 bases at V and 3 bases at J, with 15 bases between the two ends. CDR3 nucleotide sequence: TGTGCCAGCGCGCCCGGGCGCACAACAGATACGCAGTATTTT. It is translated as CASAPGRTTDTQYF.

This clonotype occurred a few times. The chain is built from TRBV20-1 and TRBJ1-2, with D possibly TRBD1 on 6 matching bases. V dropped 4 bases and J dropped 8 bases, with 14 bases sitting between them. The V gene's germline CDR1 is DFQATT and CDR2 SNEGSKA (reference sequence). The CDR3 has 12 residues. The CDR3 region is CSAKDRVAGYTF. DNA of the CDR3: TGCAGTGCTAAGGACAGAGTCGCGGGCTACACCTTC.

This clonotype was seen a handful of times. CDR3 sequence: CASSPDAGSNTEAFF. In nucleotides, the CDR3 is TGTGCCAGCAGCCCAGACGCAGGATCCAACACTGAAGCTTTCTTT. The chain recombines TRBV7-2 with TRBJ1-1; D is undetermined. Germline V gene lookup returns CDR1 SGHTA and CDR2 FQGNSA. The V end lost 5 bases, the J end lost 2 bases, and 15 bases lay between the germline ends. CDR3 size: 15 residues.

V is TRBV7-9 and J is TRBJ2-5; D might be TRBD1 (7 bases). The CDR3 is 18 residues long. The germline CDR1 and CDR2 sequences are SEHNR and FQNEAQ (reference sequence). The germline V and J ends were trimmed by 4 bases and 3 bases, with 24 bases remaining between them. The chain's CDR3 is CASSSGDRVREWEETQYF. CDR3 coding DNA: TGTGCCAGCAGCTCCGGAGACAGGGTTCGGGAGTGGGAAGAGACCCAGTACTTC.

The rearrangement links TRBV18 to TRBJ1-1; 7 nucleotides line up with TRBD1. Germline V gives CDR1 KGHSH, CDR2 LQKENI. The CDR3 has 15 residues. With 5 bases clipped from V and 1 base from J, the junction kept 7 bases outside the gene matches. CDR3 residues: CASSTGVVRNTEAFF. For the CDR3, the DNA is TGTGCCAGCTCAACAGGGGTTGTACGGAACACTGAAGCTTTCTTT.

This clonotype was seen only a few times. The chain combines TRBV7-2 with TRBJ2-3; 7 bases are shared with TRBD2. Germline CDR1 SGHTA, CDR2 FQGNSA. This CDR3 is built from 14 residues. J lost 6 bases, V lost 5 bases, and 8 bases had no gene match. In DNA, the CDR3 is TGTGCCAGCAGCCGAGCGGGGTCGAGGGATACGCAGTATTTT. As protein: CASSRAGSRDTQYF.

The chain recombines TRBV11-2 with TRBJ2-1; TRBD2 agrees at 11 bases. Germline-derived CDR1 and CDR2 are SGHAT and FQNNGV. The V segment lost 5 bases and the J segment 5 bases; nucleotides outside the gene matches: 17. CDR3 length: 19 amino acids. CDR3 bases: TGTGCCAGCAGCCAGCCCGCTAGCGGGAGGTTCCCCCACCACAATGAGCAGTTCTTC. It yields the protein CASSQPASGRFPHHNEQFF.

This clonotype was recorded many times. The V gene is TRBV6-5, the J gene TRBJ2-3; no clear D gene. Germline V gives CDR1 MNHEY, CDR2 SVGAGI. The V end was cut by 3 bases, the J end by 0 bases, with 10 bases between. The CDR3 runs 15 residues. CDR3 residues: CASSYLAGSTDTQYF. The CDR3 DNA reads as TGTGCCAGCAGTTATCTTGCAGGTAGCACAGATACGCAGTATTTT.

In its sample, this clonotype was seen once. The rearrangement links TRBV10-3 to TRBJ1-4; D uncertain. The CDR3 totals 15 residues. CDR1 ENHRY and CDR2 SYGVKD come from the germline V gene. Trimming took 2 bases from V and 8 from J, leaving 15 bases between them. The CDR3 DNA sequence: TGTGCCATCAGTGAGACGGCCGATTTGGGAGAAAAACTGTTTTTT. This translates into CAISETADLGEKLFF.

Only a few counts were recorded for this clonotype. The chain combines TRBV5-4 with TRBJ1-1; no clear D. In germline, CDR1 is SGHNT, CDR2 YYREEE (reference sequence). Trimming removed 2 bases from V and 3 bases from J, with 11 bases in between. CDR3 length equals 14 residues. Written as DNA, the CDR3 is TGTGCCAGCAGCTTCGCACAAGGGCACACTGAAGCTTTCTTT. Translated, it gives CASSFAQGHTEAFF. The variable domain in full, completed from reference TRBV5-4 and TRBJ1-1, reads ETGVTQSPTHLIKTRGQQVTLRCSSQSGHNTVSWYQQALGQGPQFIFQYYREEENGRGNFPPRFSGLQFPNYSSELNVNALELDDSALYLCASSFAQGHTEAFFGQGTRLTVV.

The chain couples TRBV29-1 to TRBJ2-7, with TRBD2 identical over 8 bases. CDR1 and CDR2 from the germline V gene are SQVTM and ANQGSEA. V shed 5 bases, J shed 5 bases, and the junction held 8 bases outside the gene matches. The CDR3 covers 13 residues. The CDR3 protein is CSVRTGGPDEQYF. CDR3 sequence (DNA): TGCAGCGTTCGGACGGGAGGGCCAGACGAGCAGTACTTC.

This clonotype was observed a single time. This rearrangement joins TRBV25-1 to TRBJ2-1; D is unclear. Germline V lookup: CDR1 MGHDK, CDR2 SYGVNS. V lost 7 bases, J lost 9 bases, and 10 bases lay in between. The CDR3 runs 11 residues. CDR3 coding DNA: TGTGCCAGCAATGATGCAACTGAGCAGTTCTTC. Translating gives CASNDATEQFF.

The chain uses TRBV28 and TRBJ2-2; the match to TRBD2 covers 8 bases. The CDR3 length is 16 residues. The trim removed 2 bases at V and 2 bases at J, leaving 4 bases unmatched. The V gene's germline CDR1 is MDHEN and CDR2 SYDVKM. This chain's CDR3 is CASSLKLAANTGELFF. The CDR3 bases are TGTGCCAGCAGTTTAAAACTAGCGGCCAACACCGGGGAGCTGTTTTTT.

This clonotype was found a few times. The CDR3 bases are TGTGCCAGCAGTCACCCACTAGCGGGAGGCATTAATCATGAGCAGTTCTTC. This translates into CASSHPLAGGINHEQFF. This chain links TRBV6-2 or TRBV6-3 with TRBJ2-1; 12 bases are shared with TRBD2. With V trimmed by 5 bases and J by 8 bases, 13 bases remained unmatched. Germline-derived CDR1 and CDR2 are MNHEY and SVGEGT. This CDR3 is built from 17 residues.

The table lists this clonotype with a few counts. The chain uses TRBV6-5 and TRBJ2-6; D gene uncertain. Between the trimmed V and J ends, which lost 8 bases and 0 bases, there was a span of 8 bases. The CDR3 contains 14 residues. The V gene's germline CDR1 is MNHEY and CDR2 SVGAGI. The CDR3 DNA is TGTGCCAGCTGGACGGTCTCTGGGGCCAACGTCCTGACTTTC. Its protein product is CASWTVSGANVLTF.

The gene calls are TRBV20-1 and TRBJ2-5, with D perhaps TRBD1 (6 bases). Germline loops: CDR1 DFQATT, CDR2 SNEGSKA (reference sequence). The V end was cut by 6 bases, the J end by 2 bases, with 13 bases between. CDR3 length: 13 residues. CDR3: CSALRGYQETQYF. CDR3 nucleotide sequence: TGCAGTGCCCTAAGGGGGTATCAAGAGACCCAGTACTTC.

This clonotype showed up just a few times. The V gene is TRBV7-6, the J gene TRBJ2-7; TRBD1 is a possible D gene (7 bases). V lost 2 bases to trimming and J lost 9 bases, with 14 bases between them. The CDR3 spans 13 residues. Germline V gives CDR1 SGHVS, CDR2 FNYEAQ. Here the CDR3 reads CASSLMAGGLQYV. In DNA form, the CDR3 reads TGTGCCAGCAGCTTAATGGCAGGGGGACTGCAGTACGTC.

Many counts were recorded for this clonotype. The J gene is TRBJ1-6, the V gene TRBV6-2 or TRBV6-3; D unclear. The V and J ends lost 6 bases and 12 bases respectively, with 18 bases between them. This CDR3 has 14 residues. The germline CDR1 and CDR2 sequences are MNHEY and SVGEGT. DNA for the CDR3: TGTGCCAGCAGCCTTGGCGGTATCGGGCGACCCCTCCACTTT. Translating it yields CASSLGGIGRPLHF.